Described below is a single T cell receptor beta chain sequence and its context. Which antigen it targets is not known. No much larger clonotype is one base removed from it; base qualities were not supplied. The germline V gene (reference sequence) provides CDR1 SGHNT and CDR2 YYREEE. The CDR3 numbers 14 residues from cysteine through phenylalanine. Only CDR3 DNA remains: 42 bases, in frame from the first base. V is trimmed back by 3 bases and J by 5 bases, and the junction contains 5 bases that no gene match accounts for. The sample comes from a study of shared T cell receptors in the human thymus (dated by TCRdb to about 2021). About the full investigation: The study examined how the human thymus generates shared, self-reactive T-cell receptor alpha chains.

Library method: the immunoSEQ multiplex PCR assay. What TCRdb holds here is the immuneACCESS table cut down to in-frame rearrangements. Part of the clones is not present; checked against another copy, under half of the missing clones reflect an unresolved V gene, and the others are unexplained. Here the sample has around 730,000 clones; around 85% occur a single time. 0.008% to 0.011% of the sample lies in the top ten. The sample was also linked to a second study, of human thymus T cells. Taken from the second paper: Immunologically healthy infants undergoing open corrective cardiac surgery for congenital heart defects in Finland were used as donors. Thymus tissue was collected as surgical resects that were removed during corrective cardiac surgery. V and J gene segment usage appeared biased in both thymic and peripheral blood repertoires. The related research found that thymic TCR repertoires overlapped highly between unrelated individuals. TCR alpha and beta repertoires from under 10 infant thymus samples and a few related peripheral blood samples were characterized in the study. Donor ages ranging from roughly 6 to 250 days were recorded, and five to seven male and a couple of female infants were included in the cohort. Thymocytes were mechanically released from the tissue and were stored as pellets of roughly 10-34 million cells at -70 degrees C. A QIAsymphony instrument was used to extract genomic DNA from the frozen cell pellets. The immunoSEQ multiplex PCR assay was used to amplify the TCRB and TCRAD loci from a standardized amount of quality-controlled genomic DNA. Amplicons spanned the V(D)J region at a length sufficient to cover the CDR3 and identify V and J genes. The commercial immunoSEQ service was used to sequence amplicons on an Illumina platform. Corrections for primer bias and sequencing errors followed previously described methods, while TCRAD and TCRB definitions were based on the IMGT database. immunoSEQ Analyzer 3.0 and VDJTools were used for repertoire analysis, which covered basic statistics, V/J segment usage, diversity estimates, rarefaction and pairwise overlap. Diversity was estimated using the Chao1, ChaoE, Efron-Thisted, Shannon and inverse Simpson indices, and was also estimated on datasets down-sampled to the size of the smallest sample. For repertoire overlap, CDR3 nucleotide sequence, V gene and J gene had to match strictly, and clustering was done by Jaccard-based multidimensional scaling. On average, about 730,000 unique TCRB clonotypes were obtained from thymus samples, compared with roughly 89,000 from blood samples.

The chain was built from TRBV5-4 and TRBJ1-2; 9 nucleotides in the junction match TRBD1. The TCR was taken from a girl in the first two years of life with a congenital heart defect. Donor details come from another sample of the same person, matched by shared clones. The source material was thymocytes. The CDR3 loop reads CASSYGTGPYGYTF. The sequence in DNA is TGTGCCAGCAGCTACGGGACAGGGCCATATGGCTACACCTTC.